This passage covers 18 T cell receptor beta chains from one sample sequenced in a study of T cell changes during pregnancy in multiple sclerosis. Repertoires were generated with immunoSEQ multiplex PCR, while TCRdb's copy carries only in-frame clones and drops some. In the table there are around 100,000 clones, approximately 92% of which are singletons. The input for sequencing was peripheral blood, taken in the second trimester of pregnancy. The receptors derive from a female donor with multiple sclerosis, enrolled in a pregnancy study.

V gene TRBV5-4 combines with J gene TRBJ2-7, with 7 bases lining up with TRBD2. The CDR3 runs to 14 residues. V lost 0 bases and J lost 0; bases outside the gene matches: 0. Per germline, CDR1 SGHNT and CDR2 YYREEE (reference sequence). In nucleotides, the CDR3 is TGTGCCAGCAGCTTGGCTAGCGGCTCCTACGAGCAGTACTTC. Its protein product is CASSLASGSYEQYF. Looking up the rest from reference TRBV5-4 and TRBJ2-7 gives the full variable domain: ETGVTQSPTHLIKTRGQQVTLRCSSQSGHNTVSWYQQALGQGPQFIFQYYREEENGRGNFPPRFSGLQFPNYSSELNVNALELDDSALYLCASSLASGSYEQYFGPGTRLTVT.

The genes are TRBV7-8 and TRBJ2-7; D gene ambiguous. Germline CDR1 SGHVS, CDR2 FQNEAQ. V shed 5 bases and J shed 5 bases, with 13 bases lying between them. There are 13 residues in the CDR3. The DNA for the CDR3 is TGTGCCAGCAGCCTTCTAGGTTCCCACGAGCAGTACTTC. Protein: CASSLLGSHEQYF.

The V gene is TRBV4-2, the J gene TRBJ2-1; 9 bases are a match to TRBD2. CDR1 is LGHNA, CDR2 YNFKEQ, per germline. V was pared by 2 bases and J by 5 bases, with 7 bases of the junction left unmatched. The CDR3 runs to 16 residues. The CDR3 DNA follows: TGTGCCAGCAGCCAATGGGCGGGACTAGCCGACAATGAGCAGTTCTTC. Translating gives CASSQWAGLADNEQFF.

The chain joins TRBV27 to TRBJ1-2; a possible D gene is TRBD1 (5 bases). The CDR3 runs to 15 residues. The V gene's germline CDR1 is MNHEY and CDR2 SMNVEV (reference sequence). Trimming cost V 5 bases and J 7 bases, with 20 bases left between them. For the CDR3, the DNA is TGTGCCAGCAGTCCCCGCAGGGCTGGGTTGAGTGGCTACACCTTC. It codes for CASSPRRAGLSGYTF.

J is TRBJ2-1 and V is TRBV2, with 8 bases aligning to TRBD1. The CDR3 has 16 amino acids. Trimming took 1 base from V and 8 from J; bases not matched to a gene: 10. Germline V gives CDR1 SNHLY, CDR2 FYNNEI. The CDR3 DNA is TGTGCCAGCAGTGAAGTGGGACAGGTGGGGTCCGATGAGCAGTTCTTC. It codes for CASSEVGQVGSDEQFF.

The chain is built from TRBV5-4 and TRBJ2-3; possibly TRBD2 for D (6 bases). The CDR3 is made up of 14 amino acids. The V end was cut by 4 bases, the J end by 0 bases, with 9 bases between. The V gene's germline CDR1 is SGHNT and CDR2 YYREEE (reference sequence). The CDR3 loop is CASSRETSTDTQYF. CDR3 nucleotides: TGTGCCAGCAGCCGGGAGACCAGCACAGATACGCAGTATTTT.

CDR3 residues: CASTALANTGELFF. As DNA, the CDR3 is TGTGCCAGCACTGCACTAGCGAACACCGGGGAGCTGTTTTTT. The chain links TRBV2 to TRBJ2-2; TRBD2 might be the D (5 bases). CDR1 and CDR2 (germline): SNHLY, FYNNEI. CDR3 size: 14 residues. The V gene lost 7 bases and the J gene lost 0 bases, with 9 bases spanning the gap. Full variable domain (outside the CDR3, taken from reference TRBV2 and TRBJ2-2): EPEVTQTPSHQVTQMGQEVILRCVPISNHLYFYWYRQILGQKVEFLVSFYNNEISEKSEIFDDQFSVERPDGSNFTLKIRSTKLEDSAMYFCASTALANTGELFFGEGSRLTVL.

The chain uses TRBV27 and TRBJ1-5; 8 nucleotides line up with TRBD1. V was pared by 6 bases and J by 2 bases, with 12 bases of the junction left unmatched. The germline CDR1 and CDR2 sequences are MNHEY and SMNVEV (reference sequence). The CDR3 is 17 residues long. The CDR3 here is CASSLSSDRGRNQPQHF. DNA of the CDR3: TGTGCCAGCAGCCTCTCAAGCGACAGGGGACGCAATCAGCCCCAGCATTTT.

In this sample, this clone turned up a few times. This chain joins TRBV29-1 and TRBJ2-7; the match to TRBD2 covers 9 bases. This CDR3 is 13 amino acids long. Germline assignment: CDR1 SQVTM and CDR2 ANQGSEA. The CDR3 nucleotides read TGCAGTTATTCGGTTAGCGGGAGAGGCGAGCAGTACTTC. It encodes CSYSVSGRGEQYF.

The CDR3 DNA reads TGCGCCAGCAGCCGGGACAGGGGGCCCGGAGATACGCAGTATTTT. Its protein is CASSRDRGPGDTQYF. The chain has TRBV5-1 and TRBJ2-3; 12 nucleotides align to TRBD1. CDR1 SGHRS and CDR2 YFSETQ come from the germline V gene. The CDR3 has 15 amino acids. Trimming took 4 bases from V and 5 from J; bases not matched to a gene: 5.

The chain uses TRBV7-9 and TRBJ1-4, with D possibly being TRBD1 (5 bases). CDR1 SEHNR and CDR2 FQNEAQ come from the germline V gene (reference sequence). The CDR3 loop spans 16 amino acids. Trimming pared 3 bases from V and 0 bases from J, leaving 11 bases between. The CDR3 nucleotides read TGTGCCAGCAGCTTGGCAGCGGGGGCAACTAATGAAAAACTGTTTTTT. Protein product: CASSLAAGATNEKLFF.

The chain combines TRBV13 with TRBJ2-7, with D perhaps TRBD1 (5 bases). This CDR3 has 13 amino acids. Germline CDR1 and CDR2: PRHDT and FYEKMQ (reference sequence). V lost 5 bases, J lost 9 bases, and 17 bases lay in between. CDR3 sequence (DNA): TGTGCCAGCAGCCGAACCCTCAGGGATTCGCAGTACTTC. This sequence encodes CASSRTLRDSQYF.

The chain has TRBV5-1 and TRBJ2-2; 9 bases agree with TRBD1. Germline CDR1 SGHRS, CDR2 YFSETQ. The CDR3 contains 15 residues. V dropped 4 bases and J dropped 5; count of bases not matched to a gene: 6. The CDR3 loop reads CASSKGQGRTGELFF. The CDR3 DNA sequence: TGCGCCAGCAGCAAGGGACAGGGCAGGACCGGGGAGCTGTTTTTT.

In nucleotides, the CDR3 is TGTGCCAGCAGCTCCTTAGACAGCAACAATGAGCAGTTCTTC. This translates into CASSSLDSNNEQFF. The chain combines TRBV5-4 with TRBJ2-1; perhaps TRBD1 as D (5 bases). The CDR3 runs 14 residues. CDR1 is SGHNT and CDR2 is YYREEE in the germline V gene (reference sequence). The V and J ends lost 3 bases and 5 bases respectively, with 12 bases between them.

This chain connects TRBV1 to TRBJ2-6; the table's TRBD1 call for D was not verified on the DNA. TRBV1 is a recognized pseudogene. The length of the CDR3 is 17 residues. This CDR3 reads CTSSQDRTGTGANVLTF. DNA for the CDR3: TGCACCAGCAGCCAAGACCGGACAGGGACTGGGGCCAACGTCCTGACTTTC.

The gene calls are TRBV28 and TRBJ1-4; D might be TRBD1 (6 bases). Germline CDR1 and CDR2: MDHEN and SYDVKM. V was cut by 1 base and J by 3 bases, with 12 bases left in between. The CDR3 totals 16 residues. The CDR3 spells CASSLSRGRANEKLFF. The CDR3 DNA reads TGTGCCAGCAGTTTATCCAGGGGCCGGGCTAATGAAAAACTGTTTTTT.

The CDR3 DNA reads as TGTGCCACCAGACAGGGGCTGAGGAACGAGCAGTACTTC. This sequence encodes CATRQGLRNEQYF. This chain joins TRBV15 and TRBJ2-7; 7 nucleotides line up with TRBD1. With 6 bases clipped from V and 5 bases from J, the junction kept 7 bases outside the gene matches. The CDR3 spans 13 residues. Per germline, CDR1 LNHNV and CDR2 YYDKDF (reference sequence).

The chain carries TRBV7-2 and TRBJ2-7, with 8 bases matching TRBD1. Germline CDR1 reads SGHTA; CDR2 reads FQGNSA. The CDR3 loop spans 13 amino acids. Unmatched junction bases numbered 5, after V lost 4 bases and J lost 6 bases. This CDR3 reads CASSYDTGGEQYF. DNA for the CDR3: TGTGCCAGCAGCTATGATACAGGGGGCGAGCAGTACTTC.